The 28 T cell receptor beta chains given below trace back to one sample, sequenced in a study of pediatric ulcerative colitis (dated 2019 in TCRdb). Receptor amplification or capture employed the immunoSEQ multiplex PCR assay. What TCRdb holds here is the immuneACCESS table cut down to in-frame rearrangements. Part of the clones is not present; checked against another copy, under half of the missing clones reflect an unresolved V gene, and the others are unexplained. The table for this sample lists about 14,000 clones; approximately 90% of them were counted only once. 0.85% to 1% of the sample lies in the top ten. Sequences were obtained from blood. These receptors were obtained from a boy aged 10-17 years with moderate ulcerative colitis.

J is TRBJ1-2 and V is TRBV7-9; D gene unclear. The germline CDR1 and CDR2 sequences are SEHNR and FQNEAQ (reference sequence). The CDR3 totals 15 residues. V gave up 5 bases and J gave up 0 bases, with 13 bases separating them. This chain's CDR3 is CASSPIPGTNYGYTF. The CDR3 bases are TGTGCCAGCAGCCCTATTCCCGGGACTAACTATGGCTACACCTTC.

This chain links TRBV5-6 with TRBJ2-7, with D tentatively TRBD1 (5 bases). From germline, CDR1 is SGHDT and CDR2 YYEEEE. CDR3 length: 14 residues. The germline V and J ends were trimmed by 3 bases and 6 bases, with 16 bases remaining between them. CDR3 sequence: CASSWTTQAPEQYF. The CDR3 region has the DNA TGTGCCAGCAGCTGGACGACACAGGCCCCCGAGCAGTACTTC.

The V and J genes are TRBV28 and TRBJ1-5; 8 nucleotides line up with TRBD1. The germline V gene encodes CDR1 MDHEN and CDR2 SYDVKM. V shed 0 bases, J shed 2 bases, and the junction held 0 bases outside the gene matches. This CDR3 region has 15 residues. The CDR3 sequence is CASSLWGQGNQPQHF. CDR3 coding DNA: TGTGCCAGCAGTTTATGGGGACAGGGCAATCAGCCCCAGCATTTT.

The CDR3 sequence is CASSLGETSTDTQYF. The CDR3 DNA reads as TGCGCCAGCAGCTTGGGGGAGACTAGCACAGATACGCAGTATTTT. V usage is TRBV5-1 and J usage is TRBJ2-3; a possible D gene is TRBD2 (5 bases). The CDR3 is 15 amino acids. The V and J ends lost 0 bases and 0 bases respectively, with 8 bases between them. Germline CDR1 is SGHRS and CDR2 is YFSETQ.

V gene TRBV6-1 combines with J gene TRBJ1-1, with D unclear. This CDR3 spans 15 amino acids. The V gene's germline CDR1 is MNHNS and CDR2 SASEGT. Trimming shortened V by 4 bases and J by 5 bases, and 17 bases separated the two germline ends. The CDR3 nucleotides are TGTGCCAGCAGTGCCCGAGTTGTAGAATGGACTGAAGCTTTCTTT. Its translation: CASSARVVEWTEAFF.

This chain connects TRBV19 to TRBJ1-1; no definite D call. CDR1 and CDR2 from the germline V gene are LNHDA and SQIVND (reference sequence). Trimming shortened V by 9 bases and J by 7 bases, and 15 bases separated the two germline ends. The CDR3 consists of 12 residues. The chain's CDR3 is CASRTSRSEAFF. Written as DNA, the CDR3 is TGTGCCAGCCGCACGAGCCGGAGTGAAGCTTTCTTT.

This sequence joins TRBV5-6 and TRBJ1-2; D is uncertain. With 1 base removed from V and 4 bases from J, the gap between germline ends came to 17 bases. CDR3 length: 16 residues. The germline CDR1 and CDR2 sequences are SGHDT and YYEEEE. Here the CDR3 reads CASSLRLEAELYGYTF. DNA for the CDR3: TGTGCCAGCAGCTTGAGACTCGAGGCGGAACTCTATGGCTACACCTTC.

The J gene is TRBJ1-1, the V gene TRBV5-1; D is ambiguous. V was clipped by 0 bases and J by 0 bases, with 6 bases between them. The germline gives CDR1 SGHRS, CDR2 YFSETQ. This CDR3 has 14 amino acids. The CDR3 reads CASSLDGLNTEAFF. CDR3 in DNA: TGCGCCAGCAGCTTGGACGGACTGAACACTGAAGCTTTCTTT.

This clone was counted once. The chain recombines TRBV5-8 with TRBJ1-1; D not resolved. V was trimmed by 0 bases and J by 5 bases, leaving 8 bases between them. Per the germline V gene, CDR1 is SGHTS and CDR2 is YDEGEE. This CDR3 has 13 residues. The CDR3: CASSLAIRTEAFF. The CDR3, as DNA: TGTGCCAGCAGCTTGGCGATTAGGACTGAAGCTTTCTTT. The whole variable domain, filled in from reference TRBV5-8 and TRBJ1-1, reads EAGVTQSPTHLIKTRGQQATLRCSPISGHTSVYWYQQALGLGLQFLLWYDEGEERNRGNFPPRFSGRQFPNYSSELNVNALELEDSALYLCASSLAIRTEAFFGQGTRLTVV.

The chain joins TRBV11-2 to TRBJ2-7, with D unclear. V lost 1 base to trimming and J lost 0 bases, with 7 bases between them. This CDR3 contains 14 residues. Germline-derived CDR1 and CDR2 are SGHAT and FQNNGV. CDR3 amino acids: CASSLGPLSYEQYF. In DNA, the CDR3 is TGTGCCAGCAGCTTAGGGCCGCTCTCCTACGAGCAGTACTTC.

This chain uses TRBV5-1 with TRBJ2-2; 16 positions match TRBD2. Germline V gene data show CDR1 as SGHRS and CDR2 as YFSETQ. This CDR3 has 19 amino acids. J gave up 6 bases and V 4 bases, and 12 bases lay outside the gene matches. The CDR3 protein is CASSPLGLAGGPPAGELFF. For the CDR3, the DNA is TGCGCCAGCAGCCCGTTGGGACTAGCGGGAGGGCCGCCGGCCGGGGAGCTGTTTTTT.

This clone was detected once. The chain recombines TRBV9 with TRBJ2-3, with no clear D. CDR1 is SGDLS and CDR2 is YYNGEE in the germline V gene. With 0 bases removed from V and 0 bases from J, the gap between germline ends came to 11 bases. The CDR3 covers 16 residues. The CDR3 loop reads CASSVDAGLSTDTQYF. The CDR3 DNA reads as TGTGCCAGCAGCGTAGATGCCGGGCTTAGCACAGATACGCAGTATTTT.

The V and J genes are TRBV11-2 and TRBJ2-5; maybe TRBD2 (6 bases). Germline values: CDR1 SGHAT, CDR2 FQNNGV. V gave up 5 bases and J gave up 9 bases, with 28 bases separating them. There are 17 residues in the CDR3. The CDR3 bases are TGTGCCAGCAGCCTAGGCCGAACATGGACTAAAGAGACGGCCCAGTACTTC. It codes for CASSLGRTWTKETAQYF.

The rearrangement links TRBV28 to TRBJ2-7; D call uncertain. This CDR3 is 11 amino acids long. Germline V gives CDR1 MDHEN, CDR2 SYDVKM. The V and J ends lost 4 bases and 5 bases respectively, with 6 bases between them. CDR3 protein: CASSYPHEQYF. CDR3 sequence (DNA): TGTGCCAGCAGTTACCCCCACGAGCAGTACTTC. Looking up the rest from reference TRBV28 and TRBJ2-7 gives the full variable domain: DVKVTQSSRYLVKRTGEKVFLECVQDMDHENMFWYRQDPGLGLRLIYFSYDVKMKEKGDIPEGYSVSREKKERFSLILESASTNQTSMYLCASSYPHEQYFGPGTRLTVT.

The chain links TRBV5-1 to TRBJ1-3, with D uncertain. From germline, CDR1 is SGHRS and CDR2 YFSETQ. V dropped 2 bases and J dropped 3 bases, with 12 bases sitting between them. The CDR3 sequence is 15 residues long. The CDR3 coding sequence is TGCGCCAGCAGCTTCGGTACCGCCCTTGGAAACACCATATATTTT. The encoded protein is CASSFGTALGNTIYF.

V usage is TRBV2 and J usage is TRBJ2-5, with D tentatively TRBD1 (5 bases). V was pared by 4 bases and J by 4 bases, with 10 bases between. The CDR3 is 13 residues long. Germline V CDR1 and CDR2: SNHLY, FYNNEI. CDR3 region: CASSGQPRETQYF. DNA for the CDR3: TGTGCCAGCAGTGGACAGCCTCGAGAGACCCAGTACTTC. The variable domain in full, completed from reference TRBV2 and TRBJ2-5, reads EPEVTQTPSHQVTQMGQEVILRCVPISNHLYFYWYRQILGQKVEFLVSFYNNEISEKSEIFDDQFSVERPDGSNFTLKIRSTKLEDSAMYFCASSGQPRETQYFGPGTRLLVL.

The V and J genes are TRBV7-2 and TRBJ1-5; no firm D call. CDR3 size: 14 residues. Germline loops: CDR1 SGHTA, CDR2 FQGNSA. With 0 bases removed from V and 1 base from J, the gap between germline ends came to 4 bases. CDR3 amino acids: CASSLAESNQPQHF. The DNA of the CDR3 is TGTGCCAGCAGCTTAGCAGAGAGCAATCAGCCCCAGCATTTT.

The V and J genes are TRBV6-1 and TRBJ1-6, with D unresolved. CDR3 length: 11 residues. Trimming pared 3 bases from V and 14 bases from J, leaving 8 bases between. Germline V gives CDR1 MNHNS, CDR2 SASEGT. The CDR3 DNA reads TGTGCCAGCAGTGAGCCGATCACCCTCCACTTT. Amino acid sequence: CASSEPITLHF.

The J gene is TRBJ1-1, the V gene TRBV27; no definite D call. This CDR3 has 13 residues. The germline V and J ends were trimmed by 8 bases and 3 bases, with 13 bases remaining between them. The V gene's germline CDR1 is MNHEY and CDR2 SMNVEV (reference sequence). The CDR3 loop reads CASHTSPYTEAFF. The CDR3 region has the DNA TGTGCCAGCCACACCAGCCCCTACACTGAAGCTTTCTTT.

J is TRBJ1-3 and V is TRBV30; TRBD1 aligns across 8 bases. Trimming cost V 4 bases and J 4 bases; bases outside gene matches: 6. Looked up from germline, CDR1 is GTSNPN and CDR2 is SVGIG (reference sequence). The CDR3 extends over 14 amino acids. CDR3 in amino acids: CAWTGGAGGNTIYF. DNA of the CDR3: TGTGCCTGGACAGGGGGCGCAGGCGGAAACACCATATATTTT.

This clone was seen just once. J is TRBJ2-7 and V is TRBV5-1, with 10 bases matching TRBD1. Germline V lookup: CDR1 SGHRS, CDR2 YFSETQ. Trimming removed 4 bases from V and 4 bases from J; junction bases left unmatched: 8. This CDR3 has 15 residues. The chain's CDR3 is CASSDRTGGRYEQYF. In DNA form, the CDR3 reads TGCGCCAGCAGCGACCGGACAGGGGGTCGGTACGAGCAGTACTTC.

This clone occurred once. V and J are TRBV7-6 and TRBJ2-7; 10 bases map to TRBD2. CDR1 SGHVS and CDR2 FNYEAQ come from the germline V gene. With V trimmed by 1 base and J by 5 bases, 8 bases remained unmatched. There are 16 residues in the CDR3. For the CDR3, the DNA is TGTGCCAGCAGCTTAGGGATCTGGCTAGCGGGGGACGAGCAGTACTTC. Its translation is CASSLGIWLAGDEQYF.

V usage is TRBV6-5 and J usage is TRBJ2-7; TRBD2 matches at 7 bases. Germline lookup yields CDR1 MNHEY and CDR2 SVGAGI. J gave up 0 bases and V 8 bases, and 4 bases lay outside the gene matches. This CDR3 has 13 residues. The CDR3 here is CASRLADSYEQYF. DNA of the CDR3: TGTGCCAGCCGACTAGCCGACTCCTACGAGCAGTACTTC.

The gene calls are TRBV15 and TRBJ2-1; perhaps TRBD2 as D (5 bases). CDR3 length: 15 residues. Looked up from germline, CDR1 is LNHNV and CDR2 is YYDKDF (reference sequence). V dropped 5 bases and J dropped 0 bases, with 11 bases sitting between them. CDR3 nucleotide sequence: TGTGCCACCAGCCTCACGGGGAGCTCCTACAATGAGCAGTTCTTC. Residues: CATSLTGSSYNEQFF. Drawing the rest from reference TRBV15 and TRBJ2-1, the complete variable domain is DAMVIQNPRYQVTQFGKPVTLSCSQTLNHNVMYWYQQKSSQAPKLLFHYYDKDFNNEADTPDNFQSRRPNTSFCFLDIRSPGLGDTAMYLCATSLTGSSYNEQFFGPGTRLTVL.

The chain links TRBV28 to TRBJ2-1; 11 nucleotides match TRBD2. This CDR3 spans 16 amino acids. Germline trimming cut 3 bases from V and 12 bases from J; bases unmatched to any gene: 13. Germline V gene data show CDR1 as MDHEN and CDR2 as SYDVKM. The CDR3 nucleotides are TGTGCCAGCAGTTTTGTAGGGACGGGGACTAGCGGTTTGCAGTTCTTC. It codes for CASSFVGTGTSGLQFF.

This clone was detected only once. The genes are TRBV6-1 and TRBJ1-1; possibly TRBD1 for D (5 bases). The V end was cut by 10 bases, the J end by 3 bases, with 9 bases between. Germline-derived CDR1 and CDR2 are MNHNS and SASEGT. This CDR3 is 11 amino acids long. The CDR3 bases are TGTGCCATTTTCAGGGACACTGAAGCTTTCTTT. Translated: CAIFRDTEAFF.

The rearrangement uses TRBV2 and TRBJ2-7; unclear D gene. The germline V gene has CDR1 SNHLY and CDR2 FYNNEI. CDR3 size: 11 residues. V was cut by 3 bases and J by 3 bases, with 3 bases left in between. The CDR3 region has the DNA TGTGCCAGCAGTGAGGTCTACGAGCAGTACTTC. As protein: CASSEVYEQYF.

This sequence joins TRBV5-6 and TRBJ1-5, with a weak D call TRBD1 (5 bases). From germline, CDR1 is SGHDT and CDR2 YYEEEE. This CDR3 is built from 16 residues. The V end lost 0 bases, the J end lost 3 bases, and 13 bases lay between the germline ends. CDR3 protein: CASSLVGRNINQPQHF. The CDR3 DNA sequence: TGTGCCAGCAGCTTGGTGGGACGGAACATCAATCAGCCCCAGCATTTT.